This T cell receptor beta chain was recovered during a study of control samples from healthy donors and cancer patients. Some clones are missing from TCRdb's copy, which holds only in-frame ones; the method was immunoSEQ multiplex PCR. In the table there are some 48,000 clones, over 85% of which are singletons. Trimming stripped 2 bases from V and 0 bases from J, with 5 bases between. Germline values: CDR1 SGHTA, CDR2 FQGNSA. The CDR3 spans 14 residues. The chain is built from TRBV7-2 and TRBJ1-3; D gene ambiguous. This TCR was recovered from a woman in her fifties or sixties with head and neck cancer. The specimen was PBMCs. CDR3 protein: CASSLSFSGNTIYF. The CDR3 DNA follows: TGTGCCAGCAGCTTAAGCTTCTCTGGAAACACCATATATTTT.